These 32 T cell receptor beta chains share one sample of origin, sequenced in a study of blood T cell repertoires in COVID-19. The data were produced by immunoSEQ multiplex PCR, yet TCRdb's version contains in-frame clones alone and is incomplete. The repertoire holds more than 150,000 clones, roughly 80% seen once, with around 10% in the top ten. Sequencing was done on a sample of peripheral blood. The source is an elderly woman with COVID-19, enrolled during active disease.

The chain is built from TRBV5-5 and TRBJ1-2; D remains ambiguous. The CDR3 totals 13 residues. V lost 0 bases and J lost 4, with 7 bases in between. From germline, CDR1 is SGHKS and CDR2 YYEKEE (reference sequence). CDR3 in DNA: TGTGCCAGCAGCTTGGGTCAGATCTATGGCTACACCTTC. Amino acids: CASSLGQIYGYTF.

V and J are TRBV15 and TRBJ2-7, with TRBD2 identical over 10 bases. The CDR3 extends over 16 amino acids. Per the germline V gene, CDR1 is LNHNV and CDR2 is YYDKDF (reference sequence). V gave up 0 bases and J gave up 3 bases; unmatched junction bases: 5. The DNA of the CDR3 is TGTGCCACCAGCAGAGACCCTAGCGGGAGAATCTACGAGCAGTACTTC. Protein: CATSRDPSGRIYEQYF.

Details on this clone: Other DNA sequences in this specimen translate into the identical CDR3. CDR3 coding DNA: TGTGCCAGCAGTTCCGATAGGGGTGAGCAGTACTTC. Translating it yields CASSSDRGEQYF. The J gene is TRBJ2-7, the V gene TRBV6-5; tentative D call: TRBD1 (5 bases). Trimming took 4 bases from V and 7 from J, leaving 11 bases between them. This CDR3 is 12 amino acids long. Germline CDR1 MNHEY, CDR2 SVGAGI.

Only one count was recorded for this clone. The V call is TRBV7-2, the J call TRBJ1-4, with 7 bases identical to TRBD1. CDR1 is SGHTA and CDR2 is FQGNSA in the germline V gene. The J segment lost 4 bases and the V segment lost 1 base, leaving 3 bases of the junction unmatched. CDR3 size: 15 residues. CDR3 sequence (DNA): TGTGCCAGCAGCTTAGTGAGGGGGCATAATGAAAAACTGTTTTTT. Its protein is CASSLVRGHNEKLFF.

This clone was detected a few times. The gene calls are TRBV24-1 and TRBJ2-3; a weak D match, TRBD1 (5 bases). CDR3 length equals 16 residues. Germline loops: CDR1 KGHDR, CDR2 SFDVKD. Deletions cut 2 bases from V and 0 bases from J, with 11 bases between. The CDR3 DNA follows: TGTGCCACCAGTGATTCCCGACAGACTAGCACAGATACGCAGTATTTT. Protein sequence: CATSDSRQTSTDTQYF.

This CDR3 is CASSWWGLTGSSYNEQFF. As DNA, the CDR3 is TGTGCCAGCAGCTGGTGGGGCCTTACAGGGAGCTCCTACAATGAGCAGTTCTTC. This chain uses TRBV7-9 with TRBJ2-1; D possibly corresponds to TRBD1 (6 bases). Trimming cost V 4 bases and J 0 bases, with 19 bases left between them. Germline assignment: CDR1 SEHNR and CDR2 FQNEAQ (reference sequence). This CDR3 has 18 residues.

This rearrangement joins TRBV10-3 to TRBJ2-7, with D maybe TRBD2 (6 bases). This CDR3 has 12 amino acids. Germline CDR1 and CDR2: ENHRY and SYGVKD. Trimming left V 4 bases short and J 6 bases short, with 10 bases between. The CDR3 DNA follows: TGTGCCATCAGTGGGGGACTCGGCGAGCAGTACTTC. Protein sequence: CAISGGLGEQYF.

The chain has TRBV7-8 and TRBJ1-1; D gene unclear. V was clipped by 0 bases and J by 4 bases, with 18 bases between them. CDR3 length equals 17 residues. The germline gives CDR1 SGHVS, CDR2 FQNEAQ. The CDR3 nucleotides are TGTGCCAGCAGCTTAGCAAGAGGTGGAGGTTGGACCACTGAAGCTTTCTTT. Translating it yields CASSLARGGGWTTEAFF.

The chain employs TRBV6-5 and TRBJ1-4; 7 bases are shared with TRBD1. The CDR3 spans 15 residues. Germline CDR1 MNHEY, CDR2 SVGAGI. The trim removed 2 bases at V and 8 bases at J, leaving 8 bases unmatched. The CDR3, as DNA: TGTGCCAGCAGTTACACGACAGGGCTCGGGGAAAAACTGTTTTTT. Translated: CASSYTTGLGEKLFF.

This chain connects TRBV9 to TRBJ2-1; TRBD1 is a possible D gene (6 bases). Germline CDR1 reads SGDLS; CDR2 reads YYNGEE. Between the trimmed V and J ends, which lost 0 bases and 1 base, there was a span of 8 bases. The CDR3 consists of 15 residues. In DNA, the CDR3 is TGTGCCAGCAGCGTAGATACAGGGTCCTACAATGAGCAGTTCTTC. Its protein is CASSVDTGSYNEQFF.

The gene calls are TRBV10-3 and TRBJ1-1, with D perhaps TRBD1 (5 bases). Trimming took 0 bases from V and 2 from J, leaving 13 bases between them. Germline V gene lookup returns CDR1 ENHRY and CDR2 SYGVKD. This CDR3 region has 16 residues. The CDR3 spells CAISESEGRGNTEAFF. In nucleotides, the CDR3 is TGTGCCATCAGTGAGTCCGAGGGGAGGGGCAACACTGAAGCTTTCTTT.

The genes are TRBV9 and TRBJ2-2, with 9 bases matching TRBD2. CDR1 SGDLS and CDR2 YYNGEE come from the germline V gene. With 4 bases clipped from V and 2 bases from J, the junction kept 6 bases outside the gene matches. The length of the CDR3 is 16 residues. CDR3 amino acids: CASSPRTSVNTGELFF. As DNA, the CDR3 is TGTGCCAGCAGCCCTCGGACTAGCGTAAACACCGGGGAGCTGTTTTTT.

The chain employs TRBV5-1 and TRBJ2-6, with D possibly being TRBD2 (6 bases). V was pared by 4 bases and J by 11 bases, with 16 bases between. CDR1 is SGHRS and CDR2 is YFSETQ in the germline V gene. The CDR3 has 14 amino acids. For the CDR3, the DNA is TGCGCCAGCAGCATAACCGGGACTGGGGACGTCCTGACTTTC. It encodes CASSITGTGDVLTF.

The chain joins TRBV4-3 to TRBJ1-1; a weak D match, TRBD1 (6 bases). This CDR3 is 14 amino acids long. From germline, CDR1 is LGHNA and CDR2 YSLEER. The V and J ends lost 4 bases and 1 base respectively, with 10 bases between them. CDR3 loop: CASSLRTENTEAFF. The CDR3 bases are TGCGCCAGCAGCCTACGGACAGAGAACACTGAAGCTTTCTTT.

The chain recombines TRBV9 with TRBJ1-1; D not certain. Germline CDR1 and CDR2: SGDLS and YYNGEE. The CDR3 is 14 amino acids. The V gene lost 0 bases and the J gene lost 5 bases, with 11 bases spanning the gap. This chain's CDR3 is CASSVAEGLTEAFF. For the CDR3, the DNA is TGTGCCAGCAGCGTAGCGGAGGGTTTGACTGAAGCTTTCTTT.

The chain carries TRBV7-8 and TRBJ2-5; 8 bases align to TRBD1. The CDR3 extends over 15 amino acids. Germline V gene data show CDR1 as SGHVS and CDR2 as FQNEAQ. The junction had 4 bases not matched to a gene; V was cut back by 1 base and J by 3 bases. CDR3 residues: CASSLGGQGKETQYF. CDR3 coding DNA: TGTGCCAGCAGCTTAGGTGGACAGGGAAAAGAGACCCAGTACTTC.

This clone has only a few counts. CDR3 amino acids: CASSSAGARGYTF. The CDR3 DNA sequence: TGTGCCAGCAGCTCGGCGGGGGCCCGCGGCTACACCTTC. The rearrangement links TRBV5-4 to TRBJ1-2; weak D call: TRBD1 (6 bases). V dropped 3 bases and J dropped 8 bases, with 14 bases sitting between them. CDR3 size: 13 residues. The germline V gene has CDR1 SGHNT and CDR2 YYREEE (reference sequence).

This clone was counted only a few times. V is TRBV4-2 and J is TRBJ1-6; 9 nucleotides align to TRBD1. Germline CDR1 and CDR2: LGHNA and YNFKEQ. The V and J ends lost 3 bases and 10 bases, in that order; junction bases with no gene match: 7. The CDR3 length is 15 residues. CDR3 residues: CASSQETGGSSPLHF. As DNA, the CDR3 is TGTGCCAGCAGCCAGGAGACAGGGGGGAGCTCACCCCTCCACTTT.

The chain is built from TRBV28 and TRBJ1-2, with D tentatively TRBD1 (6 bases). This CDR3 has 13 residues. Per germline, CDR1 MDHEN and CDR2 SYDVKM. Trimming took 6 bases from V and 2 from J, leaving 10 bases between them. CDR3 bases: TGTGCCAGCAGGGGCACAGGGAACTATGGCTACACCTTC. Its translation is CASRGTGNYGYTF.

This clone appeared a few times. This chain's CDR3 is CASRVLAGAKNIQYF. CDR3 DNA sequence: TGTGCCAGCAGAGTCTTAGCGGGAGCCAAAAACATTCAGTACTTC. This rearrangement joins TRBV6-5 to TRBJ2-4; 7 nucleotides line up with TRBD2. Per the germline V gene, CDR1 is MNHEY and CDR2 is SVGAGI. CDR3 length equals 15 residues. The V and J ends lost 6 bases and 0 bases, in that order; junction bases with no gene match: 5.

This chain joins TRBV27 and TRBJ1-1, with D unclear. Germline CDR1 is MNHEY and CDR2 is SMNVEV (reference sequence). Deletions cut 5 bases from V and 5 bases from J, with 24 bases between. The CDR3 sequence is 17 residues long. In DNA form, the CDR3 reads TGTGCCAGCAGTCCCAGGATAGATCGGTCGTTTAAGACTGAAGCTTTCTTT. Its translation: CASSPRIDRSFKTEAFF.

This clone has only a few counts. The chain joins TRBV6-4 to TRBJ2-1; tentatively, D is TRBD1 (6 bases). The CDR3 has 15 amino acids. Germline V gene lookup returns CDR1 MRHNA and CDR2 SNTAGT. Trimming pared 5 bases from V and 5 bases from J, leaving 16 bases between. In DNA, the CDR3 is TGTGCCAGCAGTACAGGGAAGGAATGGGACAATGAGCAGTTCTTC. Residues: CASSTGKEWDNEQFF.

The J gene is TRBJ2-3, the V gene TRBV5-1; a possible D gene is TRBD2 (5 bases). Trimming left V 0 bases short and J 5 bases short, with 7 bases between. Per germline, CDR1 SGHRS and CDR2 YFSETQ. This CDR3 spans 13 amino acids. The CDR3 region has the DNA TGCGCCAGCAGCTTGGGCAGCGGAGATACGCAGTATTTT. It translates to CASSLGSGDTQYF.

The chain links TRBV9 to TRBJ2-7; TRBD2 aligns across 13 bases. The ends lost 4 bases at V and 7 bases at J; junction bases unmatched: 11. The germline V gene encodes CDR1 SGDLS and CDR2 YYNGEE. There are 16 residues in the CDR3. CDR3 sequence reads: CASSPHRLAGGEEQYF. CDR3 bases: TGTGCCAGCAGCCCTCACCGACTAGCGGGAGGAGAAGAGCAGTACTTC.

The chain is built from TRBV6-5 and TRBJ1-1; a possible D gene is TRBD1 (5 bases). The CDR3 contains 14 residues. CDR1 is MNHEY, CDR2 SVGAGI, per germline. V shed 6 bases and J shed 3 bases, with 14 bases lying between them. Written as DNA, the CDR3 is TGTGCCAGCAGCCGTCGACAGTTCTACACTGAAGCTTTCTTT. This gives the protein CASSRRQFYTEAFF.

V gene TRBV5-1 combines with J gene TRBJ2-1; TRBD2 matches 14 bases. V was clipped by 4 bases and J by 1 base; unmatched bases: 4. The CDR3 length is 17 residues. In germline, CDR1 is SGHRS, CDR2 YFSETQ. CDR3 sequence reads: CASSPGTSGRSYNEQFF. The CDR3 bases are TGCGCCAGCAGCCCCGGGACTAGCGGGAGATCCTACAATGAGCAGTTCTTC.

This chain joins TRBV7-9 and TRBJ2-2; TRBD2 might be the D (5 bases). This CDR3 is built from 14 residues. With 2 bases removed from V and 3 bases from J, the gap between germline ends came to 7 bases. Per germline, CDR1 SEHNR and CDR2 FQNEAQ (reference sequence). The DNA for the CDR3 is TGTGCCAGCAGCTTATACGGGGACACCGGGGAGCTGTTTTTT. Translated, it gives CASSLYGDTGELFF.

The rearrangement links TRBV5-3 to TRBJ2-1; no clear D gene. TRBV5-3 is sorted into the ORF group, with uncertain function. CDR3 size: 14 residues. Trimming removed 4 bases from V and 4 bases from J, with 12 bases in between. As DNA, the CDR3 is TGTGCCAGAAGCAGACCCCAGGAATACAATGAGCAGTTCTTC. This translates into CARSRPQEYNEQFF.

The chain combines TRBV6-2 or TRBV6-3 with TRBJ1-1; weak D call: TRBD1 (5 bases). Germline V gene lookup returns CDR1 MNHEY and CDR2 SVGEGT. This CDR3 spans 18 amino acids. Trimming stripped 0 bases from V and 12 bases from J, with 29 bases between. CDR3 sequence reads: CASSYSIGVFQGIIRTFF. The CDR3 DNA follows: TGTGCCAGCAGTTACTCGATAGGAGTCTTCCAGGGCATTATCCGGACTTTCTTT.

The J gene is TRBJ2-7, the V gene TRBV7-2, with 15 bases matching TRBD2. Germline CDR1 SGHTA, CDR2 FQGNSA. The CDR3 is 16 amino acids. The junction had 9 bases not matched to a gene; V was cut back by 5 bases and J by 7 bases. CDR3 protein: CASSRRTSGRAGEQYF. In DNA, the CDR3 is TGTGCCAGCAGCAGGAGGACTAGCGGGAGGGCCGGAGAGCAGTACTTC. Full variable domain (missing parts from reference TRBV7-2 and TRBJ2-7): GAGVSQSPSNKVTEKGKDVELRCDPISGHTALYWYRQSLGQGLEFLIYFQGNSAPDKSGLPSDRFSAERTGGSVSTLTIQRTQQEDSAVYLCASSRRTSGRAGEQYFGPGTRLTVT.

This sequence joins TRBV5-1 and TRBJ2-5; 12 nucleotides line up with TRBD2. This CDR3 has 17 amino acids. Germline V lookup: CDR1 SGHRS, CDR2 YFSETQ. J gave up 1 base and V 0 bases, and 4 bases lay outside the gene matches. The CDR3 sequence: CASSLVLAGGSQETQYF. In nucleotides, the CDR3 is TGCGCCAGCAGCTTGGTCCTAGCGGGGGGGTCCCAAGAGACCCAGTACTTC. Based on the CDR3 plus reference TRBV5-1 and TRBJ2-5, the full variable domain is KAGVTQTPRYLIKTRGQQVTLSCSPISGHRSVSWYQQTPGQGLQFLFEYFSETQRNKGNFPGRFSGRQFSNSRSEMNVSTLELGDSALYLCASSLVLAGGSQETQYFGPGTRLLVL.

The V and J genes are TRBV10-3 and TRBJ1-2; D might be TRBD1 (5 bases). The V end lost 7 bases, the J end lost 3 bases, and 18 bases lay between the germline ends. The CDR3 is made up of 15 amino acids. From germline, CDR1 is ENHRY and CDR2 SYGVKD. The CDR3 sequence: CAIMAWGGKDYGYTF. The DNA of the CDR3 is TGTGCCATCATGGCCTGGGGGGGTAAGGACTATGGCTACACCTTC.